This TCR beta chain originates from a study of OX40 agonist ivuxolimab in advanced cancers. V was pared by 6 bases and J by 5 bases, with 6 bases of the junction left unmatched. Germline loops: CDR1 SGHTA, CDR2 FQGTGA. This CDR3 has 13 amino acids. This clone has more than one count but fewer than ten. The protocol was immunoSEQ multiplex PCR, while the TCRdb copy is restricted to in-frame clones and leaves out a portion. The table records 90,000 or so clones, roughly 89% of them present only once. Specimen: CD4+ or CD8+ T cells sorted from blood, collected in a trial of the OX40 agonist ivuxolimab. This TCR derives from an adult with an advanced solid tumor such as melanoma, head and neck, liver or kidney cancer. The chain employs TRBV7-3 and TRBJ2-7, with 8 bases lining up with TRBD2. CDR3 sequence reads: CASSLSGIDEQYF. DNA for the CDR3: TGTGCCAGCAGTCTTAGCGGGATTGACGAGCAGTACTTC.